This TCR beta chain was found in a study of radiation and T cells in renal cell carcinoma. The CDR3 sequence is 14 residues long. V lost 0 bases, J lost 6 bases, and 9 bases lay in between. CDR1 and CDR2 from the germline V gene are MNHNY and SVGAGI (reference sequence). The time point here: baseline pretreatment blood. As to treatment: 15 Gy SBRT to primary tumor, nephrectomy 4 weeks later. Sequencing used immunoSEQ multiplex PCR; TCRdb keeps in-frame clones, though not all of them. The repertoire holds 150,000 or so clones, with 88% as singletons. Sequenced material: blood, taken from a patient whose treatment included radiotherapy and nephrectomy. This TCR was recovered from a woman in her seventies with renal cell carcinoma. V gene TRBV6-6 combines with J gene TRBJ2-1; a possible D gene is TRBD2 (6 bases). The CDR3 here is CASSYSGSGNEQFF. The CDR3, as DNA: TGTGCCAGCAGTTACTCGGGTAGCGGCAATGAGCAGTTCTTC.